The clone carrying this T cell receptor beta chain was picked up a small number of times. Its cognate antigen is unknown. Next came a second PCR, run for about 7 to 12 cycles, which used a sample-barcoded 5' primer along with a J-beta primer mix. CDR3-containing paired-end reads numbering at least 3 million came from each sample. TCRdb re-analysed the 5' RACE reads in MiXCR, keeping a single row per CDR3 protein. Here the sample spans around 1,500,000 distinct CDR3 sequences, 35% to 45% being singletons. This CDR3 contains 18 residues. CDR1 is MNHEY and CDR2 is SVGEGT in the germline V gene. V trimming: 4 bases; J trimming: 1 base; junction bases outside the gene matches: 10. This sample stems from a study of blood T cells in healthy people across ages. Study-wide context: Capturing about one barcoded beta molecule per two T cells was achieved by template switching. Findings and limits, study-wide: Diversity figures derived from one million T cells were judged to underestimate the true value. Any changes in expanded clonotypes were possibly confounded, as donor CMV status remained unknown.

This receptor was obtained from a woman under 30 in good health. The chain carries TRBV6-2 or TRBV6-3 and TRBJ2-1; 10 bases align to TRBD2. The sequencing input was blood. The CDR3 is CASSSPSGGPRSYNEQFF. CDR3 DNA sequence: TGTGCCAGCAGTTCTCCTAGCGGGGGCCCAAGGTCCTACAATGAGCAGTTCTTC.